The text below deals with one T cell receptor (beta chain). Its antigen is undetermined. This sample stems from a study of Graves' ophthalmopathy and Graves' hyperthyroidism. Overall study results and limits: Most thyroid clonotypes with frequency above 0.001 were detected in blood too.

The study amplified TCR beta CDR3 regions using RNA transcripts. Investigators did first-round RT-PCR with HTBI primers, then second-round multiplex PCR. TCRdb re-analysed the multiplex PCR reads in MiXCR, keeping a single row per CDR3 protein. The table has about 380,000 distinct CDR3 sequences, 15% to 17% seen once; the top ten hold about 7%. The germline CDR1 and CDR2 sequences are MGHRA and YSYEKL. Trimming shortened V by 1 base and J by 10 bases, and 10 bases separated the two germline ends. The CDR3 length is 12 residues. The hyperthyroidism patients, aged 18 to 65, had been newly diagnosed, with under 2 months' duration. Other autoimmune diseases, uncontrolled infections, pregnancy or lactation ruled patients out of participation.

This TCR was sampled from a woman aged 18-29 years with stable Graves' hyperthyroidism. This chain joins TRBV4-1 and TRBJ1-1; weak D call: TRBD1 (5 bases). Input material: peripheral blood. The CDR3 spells CASSQVAGRAFF. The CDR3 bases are TGCGCCAGCAGCCAAGTCGCAGGGCGAGCTTTCTTT.